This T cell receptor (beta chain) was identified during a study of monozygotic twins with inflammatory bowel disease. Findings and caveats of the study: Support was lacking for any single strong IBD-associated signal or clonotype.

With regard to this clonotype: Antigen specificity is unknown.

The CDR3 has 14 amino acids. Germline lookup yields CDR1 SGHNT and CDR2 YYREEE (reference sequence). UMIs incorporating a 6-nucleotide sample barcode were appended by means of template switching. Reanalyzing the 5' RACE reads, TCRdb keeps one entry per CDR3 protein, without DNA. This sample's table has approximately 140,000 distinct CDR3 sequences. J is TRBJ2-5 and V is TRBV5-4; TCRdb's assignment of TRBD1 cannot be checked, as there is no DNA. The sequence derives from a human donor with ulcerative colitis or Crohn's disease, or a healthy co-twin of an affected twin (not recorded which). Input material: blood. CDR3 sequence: CASSRGGAGETQYF.